Included here is one T cell receptor (beta chain) sequence, with context. Its antigen remains unidentified. The record has no base qualities; no much larger clone is one base away. Using the deep immunoSEQ assay, TCR CDR3 regions were amplified from genomic DNA by multiplex PCR. Genomic DNA extracted from each cell subset was distributed evenly over all wells of several immunoSEQ 96-well plates, and each plate served as one replicate. For unsorted PBMC, each replicate PCR was loaded with approximately 0.3 ug genomic DNA, equivalent to tens of thousands of T cell genomes. Genomic DNA from unsorted PBMC was sequenced over ten immunoSEQ deep assay plates. The purified libraries were quantified using a Qubit 3.0 fluorometer, sized with a Bioanalyzer 2100, and then quantified again using the KAPA Library Quantification kit. A separate single-read 150-cycle Illumina NextSeq 550 flow cell was used to sequence each immunoSEQ 96-well plate. The original pipeline was this. The immunoSEQ output contained only junctional sequences without quality scores, so filtering could not match that applied to full-length reads. Sequences were annotated with PyIR, a Python wrapper for IgBLAST v1.9, using IMGT germline references to assign V/J genes and CDR3. Reads with weak V/J assignments (E-value above 1e-6), missing CDR3, stop codons, out-of-frame junctions, or ambiguous translated residues were removed. V3J clonotypes were defined by identical inferred V gene, J gene, and CDR3 amino acid sequence. To compute the percentage overlap between repertoires, the number of shared unique clonotypes was divided by the size of the smaller repertoire. Three approaches were used to assess repertoire richness: RTK rarefaction, the Chao1 estimator, and Recon v2.1 estimates of unobserved clonotypes. TCRdb re-hosts the immuneACCESS table, in-frame sequences only. Its copies lack some clones; in the studies checked, an unresolved V gene accounts for under half of them, and the cause for the rest is not known. The DNA was the basis for D and trimming; V, J and clone size are from that table. Counted in this sample were about 510,000 clones; less than 85% of them appeared once. The ten largest clones capture 13% of the sample.

The CDR3 has 13 amino acids, counting the end cysteine and phenylalanine. Only the CDR3 DNA stays, 39 bases, in frame from base 1. V and J are trimmed by 3 bases and 3 bases, and the gene matches miss 1 base of the junction. From a lookup of the germline V gene (reference sequence), CDR1 and CDR2 are LNHDA and SQIVND. The data were obtained in a study of shared clonotypes between healthy human individuals (dated by TCRdb to about 2020). Regarding the complete study: Two women and a few men aged 18 to 49 years were included in the cohort. The study deeply sequenced blood TCR repertoires of several healthy adults to estimate repertoire size and the extent of clonotype sharing between individuals. To increase sequencing depth and limit assay-specific biases, TCR repertoire library preparation and sequencing were carried out by different laboratories using diverse techniques. Each donor's leukapheresis produced roughly between roughly 0.94 and 9.5 billion PBMCs. What the authors observed across the whole study: Sampling was limited to blood, and TCR repertoires in tissue likely differ from TCR repertoires in blood. Because the study included only a small number of donors, the genetic and exposure-history diversity represented was limited. Based on pairwise subsampling, the degree of clonotype sharing among donors was expected to be affected by sequencing depth.

The donors were healthy, HIV-negative adults who had no recently reported acute infections or vaccinations. Every donor was a Caucasian adult living in Nashville, Tennessee, USA. For unsorted samples, around 90 million PBMCs were counted, and genomic DNA was extracted using the QIAamp DNA Blood Mini kit. Blood was obtained by leukapheresis, after which PBMCs were separated by Ficoll-Histopaque density gradient centrifugation and cryopreserved in liquid nitrogen vapor phase. The specimen was PBMCs. The chain uses TRBV19 and TRBJ1-1; TRBD1 fits 7 bases in the junction. The TCR sequence derives from a woman aged 40 to 50 in good health. Some clones in this sample may be carry-over from other donors' samples. The DNA sequence reads TGTGCCAGTAGTATCAGGGGGGACACTGAAGCTTTCTTT. The encoded protein is CASSIRGDTEAFF.